This T cell receptor (beta chain) is from a study of blood T cell repertoires in COVID-19 (TCRdb year 2020). In the study overall: Samples from collaborators originated in the United States, Italy and Spain and spanned both the acute and convalescent phases of COVID-19. The prospective study material was composed of cDNA or gDNA derived from T cells, B-cell-depleted T cells, or PBMCs. Where available, HLA class I and class II types were obtained from metadata supplied by the sample provider rather than from assay-based typing. A freely available public database, intended as a resource for researchers studying the immune response to SARS-CoV-2, is where the repertoires were released. A de-identified subject ID, COVID-19 status, age in years and sex were almost always included in the sample metadata. Subjects who had been exposed to COVID-19, were actively infected with it, or had recovered from it provided the deeply sampled blood TCRbeta repertoires that made up the dataset. The samples were drawn from the first 160 participants of the ongoing ImmuneRACE study and from 950 to 1,500 subjects provided by 6 global collaborators. General study outcomes and caveats: The quantity of clinical and demographic metadata differed by source and by participant and was supplied without curation.

The immunoSEQ Assay, a bias-controlled multiplex PCR, was used to amplify TCRbeta CDR3 regions from genomic DNA. On the authors' methods: Within the assay, amplification of reference gene primers was used to estimate how many nucleated cells each sample contained. To quantify the absolute abundance of each unique TCRbeta CDR3 rearrangement, sequence reads were collapsed and filtered. Productive Simpson clonality was computed per sample as the square root of Simpson's diversity index over productive rearrangements. TCRdb took this table from immuneACCESS and kept in-frame rearrangements with V and J called. Such tables lack part of the clones; where checked against another copy, unresolved V genes explain under half of the gap, and the rest is unexplained. V, J and clone size were drawn from that table, and D and trimming were deduced from the DNA. Here the sample has some 220,000 clones; roughly four fifths occur a single time. The ten largest account for around 4% of the sample.

The collaborating institutions used their own protocols to collect whole blood in K2EDTA tubes. Collaborator samples were shipped for TCRbeta analysis as frozen whole blood, isolated PBMCs, or DNA extracted from either sample type. Remarks on this clone: This clone's antigen is unknown. No much larger clone is present one base from it, and per-base qualities are unavailable.

Its CDR3 holds 13 amino acids, cysteine through phenylalanine. Here the CDR3 DNA is all that survives: 39 bases in frame from base 1. CDR1 and CDR2 (MDHEN, SYDVKM) derive from the germline V gene. A distance of 12 bases separates the germline ends of V and J, which lose 5 bases and 7 bases respectively. The sequenced material came from peripheral blood. The source of this sequence is a man aged 45-60 years with acute or convalescent COVID-19. The chain uses TRBV28 and TRBJ1-5; there is no confident call for the D gene. The DNA sequence follows: TGTGCCAGCAGTAATCAGCGAACCCAGCCCCAGCATTTT. Its protein is CASSNQRTQPQHF.